One sample yielded the 9 T cell receptor beta chains listed below, sequenced in a study of T cell clonality in common variable immunodeficiency. Overall study findings and caveats: In common variable immunodeficiency, TCR beta chains reportedly carried fewer deletions and N-nucleotide insertions.

The antigens these receptors bind are not known. The data were produced by immunoSEQ multiplex PCR, yet TCRdb's version contains in-frame clones alone and is incomplete. The sample contains around 9,200 clones, none of them singletons. Source material: peripheral blood mononuclear cells. The receptors come from a human donor with common variable immunodeficiency.

This clone has just a few counts. The read terminates 3 residues ahead of where the CDR3 ends, so the germline J gene completes it. J is TRBJ1-1 and V is TRBV7-2, with 7 bases lining up with TRBD1. Trimming took 1 base from V and 5 from J; bases not matched to a gene: 4. This CDR3 is built from 14 residues. The germline CDR1 and CDR2 sequences are SGHTA and FQGNSA. The covered CDR3 bases are TGTGCCAGCAGCTTAGGACAGGGAAGGACTGAA. It yields the protein CASSLGQGRTE. In full, the CDR3 reads CASSLGQGRTEAFF.

In this sample, this clone turned up many times. The CDR3 DNA, read in part, is TGTGCCAGCAGCTCCCACTACGAG. Amino acid sequence: CASSSHYE. The whole CDR3 protein is CASSSHYEQYF. The rearrangement links TRBV11-2 to TRBJ2-7; no reliable D call. Coverage ceases 3 residues before the CDR3 finishes, and the germline J gene fills in the end. The CDR3 extends over 11 amino acids. V lost 4 bases and J 3 bases, leaving 4 bases between the germline ends. Germline V gene sequence: CDR1 SGHAT, CDR2 FQNNGV.

This clone occurred a few times. At one of its ends the junction is not consistent with the germline gene, which may arise from a read error. The read falls 3 residues short of the CDR3 end, and the missing part is taken from the germline J gene. This chain connects TRBV7-2 to TRBJ2-5; TRBD2 matches 10 bases. Germline lookup yields CDR1 SGHTA and CDR2 FQGNSA. CDR3 length equals 15 residues. CDR3 residues: CATSGALAGEETQYF. The CDR3 DNA, read in part, is TGTGCCACCAGCGGAGCGCTAGCGGGGGAAGAGACC.

Concerning this clone: At one boundary the junction diverges from the germline segment, which might be a read error. The CDR3 end falls 3 residues outside the read, so it is completed with the germline J gene. V is TRBV20-1 and J is TRBJ1-5, with D possibly being TRBD1 (5 bases). The germline V gene encodes CDR1 DFQATT and CDR2 SNEGSKA (reference sequence). The CDR3 is 16 residues long. The covered CDR3 bases are TGCAGTGCTAGGGCCTCTGGGGGGGGAGGCAAGCAGCCC. Translation: CSARASGGGGKQP. The whole CDR3 protein is CSARASGGGGKQPQHF.

There are a few counts of this clone. With a much larger clone just one base away, this may be a read error. Read data end 3 residues before the CDR3 end; the end is taken from the germline J gene. V gene TRBV19 combines with J gene TRBJ2-1, with TRBD2 identical over 14 bases. The V segment lost 3 bases and the J segment 8 bases; nucleotides outside the gene matches: 9. Per germline, CDR1 LNHDA and CDR2 SQIVND (reference sequence). The CDR3 consists of 17 residues. The sequenced CDR3 bases are TGTGCCAGTAGTATCAGACTAGCGGGGGGGTTGGGGGATGAG. It translates to CASSIRLAGGLGDE. The CDR3, in full, reads CASSIRLAGGLGDEQFF.

The table lists this clone with many counts. The CDR3 goes on 3 residues after the read ends, and that part is filled in from the germline J gene. V is TRBV20-1 and J is TRBJ1-5; 10 nucleotides align to TRBD1. CDR3 size: 13 residues. V dropped 6 bases and J dropped 7; count of bases not matched to a gene: 6. Germline CDR1 DFQATT, CDR2 SNEGSKA (reference sequence). The chain's CDR3 is CSARRTGGQPQHF. The sequenced CDR3 bases are TGCAGTGCCCGTCGGACAGGGGGACAGCCC.

This clone appeared many times. The read falls 3 residues short of the CDR3 end, and the missing part is taken from the germline J gene. The rearrangement joins TRBV3-1 (or the pseudogene TRBV3-2) to TRBJ2-2; 9 positions agree with TRBD1. Germline assignment: CDR1 LGHDT and CDR2 YNNKEL (reference sequence). This CDR3 has 15 amino acids. V shed 4 bases, J shed 4 bases, and the junction held 4 bases outside the gene matches. CDR3 region: CASSRGQGSTGELFF. The part of the CDR3 DNA that was read is TGTGCCAGCAGCCGAGGACAGGGGAGCACCGGGGAG.

This clone was seen repeatedly, ten times or more. With the read ending 3 residues before the CDR3 end, the germline J gene is used to fill in that end. V and J are TRBV7-2 and TRBJ2-1, with D possibly TRBD1 on 5 matching bases. V gave up 5 bases and J gave up 2 bases, with 13 bases separating them. The length of the CDR3 is 15 residues. Germline loops: CDR1 SGHTA, CDR2 FQGNSA. The sequenced CDR3 bases are TGTGCCAGCAGCCCGGGCAGGGTAACCTACAATGAG. Residues: CASSPGRVTYNE. The whole CDR3 protein reads CASSPGRVTYNEQFF.

This clone came up many times. The read terminates 3 residues before the CDR3 end, so the remaining end is supplied by the germline J gene. The chain combines TRBV20-1 with TRBJ1-2, with 9 positions matching TRBD1. CDR3 size: 15 residues. V lost 6 bases to trimming and J lost 0 bases; unmatched junction nucleotides: 8. Germline V gene lookup returns CDR1 DFQATT and CDR2 SNEGSKA (reference sequence). The part of the CDR3 DNA that was read is TGCAGTGCCCCGGGACAGGGTAGATCTAACTATGGC. This encodes CSAPGQGRSNYG. Given in full, the CDR3 is CSAPGQGRSNYGYTF.